This TCR beta chain originates from a study of post-analysis software for immune sequencing data. Turning to the study itself: Multiple sclerosis in the patients followed relapsing-remitting, secondary progressive and progressive-relapsing courses. Regarding the study as a whole: Normalized Chao1 diversity was significantly lower in multiple sclerosis patients than in controls. Patients had higher frequencies than controls of roughly five TRBV segments, including TRBV5-6, TRBV5-1 and TRBV20-1. F measure showed strong co-clustering of same-batch samples.

This CDR3 comprises 13 residues. V lost 5 bases to trimming and J lost 8 bases, with 15 bases between them. Libraries were made from TCR beta cDNA, and they carried unique molecular identifiers. T cells, roughly 1 to 10 million of them, yielded some 540,000 cDNA molecules. One entry per CDR3 protein results from TCRdb running MiXCR on the PCR reads. The repertoire consists of roughly 570,000 distinct CDR3 sequences, with roughly 34% occurring once and the leading ten covering 6%. Concerning this clonotype itself: The antigen remains unidentified.

The chain combines TRBV12-3 or TRBV12-4 with TRBJ1-2; the D is unclear. Sequences were obtained from blood. The receptor was isolated from a girl aged 2-17 years with multiple sclerosis. The CDR3 spells CASSRNPLRGYTF. CDR3 DNA sequence: TGTGCCAGCAGTCGCAACCCTCTTCGGGGCTACACCTTC.